What follows are 15 T cell receptor beta chains derived from one specimen sequenced in a study of identifying expanded T cells in peripheral blood. TCRdb's copy holds only in-frame clones and misses some; the assay was immunoSEQ multiplex PCR. The data show 95,000 to 100,000 clones, around nine tenths seen once. Sequencing was performed on blood. The receptors were gathered from a person aged 18 to 70 in good health.

V usage is TRBV11-3 and J usage is TRBJ2-2, with D maybe TRBD2 (6 bases). Germline V lookup: CDR1 SGHNT, CDR2 YENEEA. V shed 5 bases and J shed 2 bases, with 9 bases lying between them. The CDR3 contains 14 residues. In nucleotides, the CDR3 is TGTGCCAGCAGCGCGGGACCAAACACCGGGGAGCTGTTTTTT. It codes for CASSAGPNTGELFF.

The chain carries TRBV29-1 and TRBJ2-3; TRBD1 aligns across 9 bases. The CDR3 sequence is 15 residues long. The junction had 11 bases not matched to a gene; V was cut back by 8 bases and J by 2 bases. The germline CDR1 and CDR2 sequences are SQVTM and ANQGSEA. CDR3: CSTLGNRGHTDTQYF. In nucleotides, the CDR3 is TGCAGCACCCTCGGGAACAGGGGGCACACAGATACGCAGTATTTT.

V usage is TRBV5-5 and J usage is TRBJ1-2, with D perhaps TRBD1 (5 bases). The CDR3 is made up of 14 amino acids. V was cut by 0 bases and J by 7 bases, with 13 bases left in between. Germline values: CDR1 SGHKS, CDR2 YYEKEE (reference sequence). The DNA for the CDR3 is TGTGCCAGCAGCTTGGCCCTGGACATTTCTGGCTACACCTTC. Protein product: CASSLALDISGYTF.

The chain uses TRBV7-6 and TRBJ1-2; no firm D call. V was cut by 10 bases and J by 8 bases, with 26 bases left in between. Germline V gene lookup returns CDR1 SGHVS and CDR2 FNYEAQ. The CDR3 covers 15 residues. The CDR3 region has the DNA TGTGCCACCGAGAATAGGGCACTCTTGCGGAACGGCTACACCTTC. Its translation is CATENRALLRNGYTF.

CDR3 bases: TGTGCCAGCAGCTTGGCTAGACAGGGGCAGGGCGAGCAGTACTTC. It translates to CASSLARQGQGEQYF. V and J are TRBV7-9 and TRBJ2-7; 8 nucleotides match TRBD1. With 3 bases clipped from V and 6 bases from J, the junction kept 10 bases outside the gene matches. The CDR3 runs to 15 residues. Germline lookup yields CDR1 SEHNR and CDR2 FQNEAQ (reference sequence). The variable domain in full, with the rest retrieved from reference TRBV7-9 and TRBJ2-7, is DTGVSQNPRHKITKRGQNVTFRCDPISEHNRLYWYRQTLGQGPEFLTYFQNEAQLEKSRLLSDRFSAERPKGSFSTLEIQRTEQGDSAMYLCASSLARQGQGEQYFGPGTRLTVT.

The CDR3 nucleotides are TGCGCCAGCAGCCAGGGGGACAGCCGCCAAGAGACCCAGTACTTC. Its protein product is CASSQGDSRQETQYF. This chain uses TRBV4-3 with TRBJ2-5, with 7 positions matching TRBD1. Germline-derived CDR1 and CDR2 are LGHNA and YSLEER. This CDR3 has 15 residues. With V trimmed by 3 bases and J by 1 base, 5 bases remained unmatched.

The chain couples TRBV27 to TRBJ2-6; 9 bases map to TRBD1. Germline V CDR1 and CDR2: MNHEY, SMNVEV (reference sequence). V lost 5 bases to trimming and J lost 1 base; unmatched junction nucleotides: 0. The CDR3 runs to 15 residues. CDR3: CASSGTGSGANVLTF. In DNA form, the CDR3 reads TGTGCCAGCAGTGGGACAGGGTCTGGGGCCAACGTCCTGACTTTC.

This chain joins TRBV28 and TRBJ2-7, with 7 bases lining up with TRBD1. The CDR3 runs 16 residues. The ends lost 5 bases at V and 4 bases at J; junction bases unmatched: 14. Germline assignment: CDR1 MDHEN and CDR2 SYDVKM. CDR3 protein: CASSTPGQGVGYEQYF. The CDR3 nucleotides are TGTGCCAGCAGTACCCCTGGGCAGGGGGTGGGATACGAGCAGTACTTC.

In DNA form, the CDR3 reads TGTGCCAGCAGCTTAGGGTTGGACAGGGGGCGATATCAGCCCCAGCATTTT. Translating gives CASSLGLDRGRYQPQHF. The chain recombines TRBV13 with TRBJ1-5; TRBD1 matches at 11 bases. The V gene end was trimmed by 0 bases and the J gene end by 5 bases; junction bases not matched to a gene: 6. Germline V gives CDR1 PRHDT, CDR2 FYEKMQ (reference sequence). CDR3 length: 17 residues.

The chain has TRBV7-9 and TRBJ2-7; no firm D call. The germline gives CDR1 SEHNR, CDR2 FQNEAQ (reference sequence). V was pared by 1 base and J by 8 bases, with 6 bases between. This CDR3 region has 11 residues. Here the CDR3 DNA reads TGTGCCAGCAGCTTAGGCCATAAGCAGTACTTC. Protein: CASSLGHKQYF. Looking up the rest from reference TRBV7-9 and TRBJ2-7 gives the full variable domain: DTGVSQNPRHKITKRGQNVTFRCDPISEHNRLYWYRQTLGQGPEFLTYFQNEAQLEKSRLLSDRFSAERPKGSFSTLEIQRTEQGDSAMYLCASSLGHKQYFGPGTRLTVT.

This chain connects TRBV9 to TRBJ2-1; 8 nucleotides line up with TRBD2. The length of the CDR3 is 15 residues. Per germline, CDR1 SGDLS and CDR2 YYNGEE. V lost 3 bases and J lost 9; bases outside the gene matches: 11. The CDR3 spells CASSGGGGGLGEQFF. As DNA, the CDR3 is TGTGCCAGCAGCGGTGGCGGCGGGGGGCTCGGTGAGCAGTTCTTC.

A remark on this clone: An end of the junction does not agree with germline; a read error may underlie this. V gene TRBV4-1 combines with J gene TRBJ2-7; TRBD2 matches 8 bases. This CDR3 has 13 amino acids. CDR1 is MGHRA, CDR2 YSYEKL, per germline. The CDR3 DNA sequence: TGCGCCAGCAGCCAATCAGAGCGGGGGAGACTGAACTTC. Protein: CASSQSERGRLNF.

The rearrangement links TRBV7-8 to TRBJ2-7; 8 bases are shared with TRBD1. CDR3 size: 14 residues. V gave up 1 base and J gave up 7 bases; unmatched junction bases: 6. Germline V gene lookup returns CDR1 SGHVS and CDR2 FQNEAQ. CDR3 sequence reads: CASSLGQGAGEQYF. The CDR3 region has the DNA TGTGCCAGCAGCTTAGGCCAGGGGGCAGGGGAGCAGTACTTC.

The chain couples TRBV7-6 to TRBJ2-3; D ambiguous. Trimming took 5 bases from V and 1 from J, leaving 10 bases between them. This CDR3 is 14 amino acids long. From germline, CDR1 is SGHVS and CDR2 FNYEAQ. The CDR3 spells CASSASRGTDTQYF. The CDR3 region has the DNA TGTGCCAGCAGCGCCTCAAGGGGCACAGATACGCAGTATTTT.

The chain links TRBV6-5 to TRBJ1-5; perhaps TRBD1 as D (5 bases). V was pared by 6 bases and J by 0 bases, with 12 bases between. Germline V gene lookup returns CDR1 MNHEY and CDR2 SVGAGI. The CDR3 is 15 residues long. The CDR3 protein is CASSRQLHSNQPQHF. The CDR3 DNA is TGTGCCAGCAGCCGACAGCTTCATAGCAATCAGCCCCAGCATTTT.